A single sample is the source of the 10 T cell receptor beta chains below, sequenced in a study of Graves' ophthalmopathy and Graves' hyperthyroidism. For repertoire sequencing, the TCR beta CDR3 regions were amplified from RNA transcripts. Second-round multiplex PCR came after first-round RT-PCR with HTBI primers. TCRdb used MiXCR to reprocess the multiplex PCR reads, holding one entry per CDR3 protein. The sample holds over 500,000 distinct CDR3 sequences, 22% seen once. Sequenced material: peripheral blood. The source of these receptors is a woman aged 18-29 years with stable Graves' hyperthyroidism. Some clones in this sample may be carry-over from other donors' samples.

This clonotype was recorded many times. Relative to the germline gene, one junction end is altered; a read error may explain this. The chain uses TRBV6-1 and TRBJ2-4; D might be TRBD1 (6 bases). Germline loops: CDR1 MNHNS, CDR2 SASEGT. The length of the CDR3 is 14 residues. The chain's CDR3 is CASSEERGGNIKYF. CDR3 in DNA: TGTGCCAGCAGTGAAGAAAGAGGGGGAAACATTAAGTACTTC.

The chain employs TRBV6-1 and TRBJ1-1; D unresolved. Germline V gives CDR1 MNHNS, CDR2 SASEGT. The CDR3 is 11 amino acids. V dropped 10 bases and J dropped 7 bases, with 13 bases sitting between them. DNA for the CDR3: TGTGCCACCGGTAGAGTGGGTGAAGCTTTCTTT. Its translation: CATGRVGEAFF.

The chain combines TRBV10-3 with TRBJ1-1; weak D call: TRBD1 (6 bases). CDR1 ENHRY and CDR2 SYGVKD come from the germline V gene. The CDR3 sequence is 17 residues long. V lost 1 base, J lost 1 base, and 16 bases lay in between. DNA of the CDR3: TGTGCCATCAGTGAGTTAACCGCGGGACAAAGGAACACTGAAGCTTTCTTT. Its protein is CAISELTAGQRNTEAFF.

This clonotype was counted many times. This rearrangement joins TRBV6-1 to TRBJ2-7; 7 bases map to TRBD1. Germline V gives CDR1 MNHNS, CDR2 SASEGT. This CDR3 has 15 residues. Trimming took 7 bases from V and 4 from J; bases not matched to a gene: 13. The CDR3 is CASTEEGGDWYEQYF. The CDR3 region has the DNA TGTGCCAGCACCGAAGAAGGGGGCGATTGGTACGAGCAGTACTTC.

The table lists this clonotype with many counts. The rearrangement links TRBV12-3 or TRBV12-4 to TRBJ1-1, with D possibly matching TRBD1 (5 bases). This CDR3 comprises 15 residues. The germline V and J ends were trimmed by 6 bases and 0 bases, with 14 bases remaining between them. CDR3 in amino acids: CASSTAGTLNTEAFF. The CDR3 region has the DNA TGTGCCAGCAGCACTGCCGGGACCTTGAACACTGAAGCTTTCTTT.

This clonotype has at least ten counts. The J gene is TRBJ1-2, the V gene TRBV3-1; D not resolved. The germline V and J ends were trimmed by 4 bases and 2 bases, with 8 bases remaining between them. CDR1 and CDR2 (germline): LGHDT, YNNKEL (reference sequence). CDR3 length equals 13 residues. Here the CDR3 DNA reads TGTGCCAGCAGCCCTACACAAAACTATGGCTACACCTTC. Its protein is CASSPTQNYGYTF.

The table lists this clonotype with many counts. CDR3 residues: CASSEGPVPYEQYF. CDR3 DNA sequence: TGTGCCAGCAGCGAAGGGCCAGTGCCCTACGAGCAGTACTTC. The chain carries TRBV9 and TRBJ2-7; no firm D call. V was shortened by 3 bases and J by 2 bases, with 12 bases between the two germline ends. The CDR3 has 14 amino acids. The germline V gene encodes CDR1 SGDLS and CDR2 YYNGEE.

As for this clonotype: Possible read error: a much larger clone is one base away. V gene TRBV11-2 combines with J gene TRBJ1-5, with TRBD1 matching 7 bases. The germline CDR1 and CDR2 sequences are SGHAT and FQNNGV. This CDR3 region has 16 residues. The CDR3 DNA follows: TGTGCCAGCAGCGGGGACAGCGGGGGGATAAATCAGCCCCACCATTTT. It translates to CASSGDSGGINQPHHF.

The chain employs TRBV28 and TRBJ1-5; TRBD1 matches at 7 bases. With V trimmed by 6 bases and J by 0 bases, 8 bases remained unmatched. This CDR3 is built from 16 residues. CDR1 MDHEN and CDR2 SYDVKM come from the germline V gene. As DNA, the CDR3 is TGTGCCAGCAGAGCCGGGACAGCCTATAGCAATCAGCCCCAGCATTTT. This translates into CASRAGTAYSNQPQHF. The full variable domain, rest sourced from reference TRBV28 and TRBJ1-5, is DVKVTQSSRYLVKRTGEKVFLECVQDMDHENMFWYRQDPGLGLRLIYFSYDVKMKEKGDIPEGYSVSREKKERFSLILESASTNQTSMYLCASRAGTAYSNQPQHFGDGTRLSIL.

As regards this clonotype: Just one base apart from a much larger clone, this may be a read error. The chain combines TRBV19 with TRBJ2-7, with D possibly TRBD2 on 6 matching bases. Germline V gives CDR1 LNHDA, CDR2 SQIVND (reference sequence). V lost 3 bases and J lost 0, with 12 bases in between. The CDR3 has 15 amino acids. This chain's CDR3 is CASSIVAGFSYEQYV. The CDR3 DNA sequence: TGTGCCAGTAGTATCGTCGCGGGATTCTCCTACGAGCAGTACGTC.